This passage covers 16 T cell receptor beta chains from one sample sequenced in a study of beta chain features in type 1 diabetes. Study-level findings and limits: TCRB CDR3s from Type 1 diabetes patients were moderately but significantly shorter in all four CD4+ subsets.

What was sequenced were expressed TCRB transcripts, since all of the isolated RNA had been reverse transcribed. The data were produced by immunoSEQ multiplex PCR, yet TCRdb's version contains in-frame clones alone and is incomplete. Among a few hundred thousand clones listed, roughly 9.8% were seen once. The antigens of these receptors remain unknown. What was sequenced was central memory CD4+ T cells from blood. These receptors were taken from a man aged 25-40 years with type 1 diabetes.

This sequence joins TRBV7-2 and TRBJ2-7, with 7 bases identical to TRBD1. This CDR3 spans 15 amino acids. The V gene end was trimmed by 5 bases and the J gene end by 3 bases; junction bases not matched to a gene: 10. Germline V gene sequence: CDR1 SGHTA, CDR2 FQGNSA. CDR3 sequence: CASSPYGQEIYEQYF. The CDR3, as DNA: TGTGCCAGCAGCCCGTACGGACAGGAGATCTACGAGCAGTACTTC.

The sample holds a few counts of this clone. The CDR3 reads CASRGQPNSYEQYF. The CDR3 DNA reads TGTGCCAGCAGGGGACAGCCCAACTCCTACGAGCAGTACTTC. The chain joins TRBV6-6 to TRBJ2-7; 7 bases are shared with TRBD1. V was clipped by 6 bases and J by 0 bases; unmatched bases: 5. In germline, CDR1 is MNHNY, CDR2 SVGAGI (reference sequence). The CDR3 totals 14 residues.

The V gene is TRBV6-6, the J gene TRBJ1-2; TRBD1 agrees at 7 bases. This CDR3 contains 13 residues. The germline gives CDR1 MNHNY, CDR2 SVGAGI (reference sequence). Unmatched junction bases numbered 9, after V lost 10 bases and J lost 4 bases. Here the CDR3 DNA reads TGTGCCACCAGCCAGGGGGGAGCCTATGGCTACACCTTC. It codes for CATSQGGAYGYTF.

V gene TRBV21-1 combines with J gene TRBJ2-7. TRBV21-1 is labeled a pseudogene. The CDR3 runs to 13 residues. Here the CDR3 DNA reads TGTGCCAGCAGCAAACAGGGACCCTACGAGCAGTACTTC. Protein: CASSKQGPYEQYF.

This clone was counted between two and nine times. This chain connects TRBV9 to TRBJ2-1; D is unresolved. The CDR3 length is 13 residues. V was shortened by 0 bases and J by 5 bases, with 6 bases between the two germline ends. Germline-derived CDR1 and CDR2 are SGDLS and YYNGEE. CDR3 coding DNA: TGTGCCAGCAGCGTAGAGCTAGACAATGAGCAGTTCTTC. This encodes CASSVELDNEQFF. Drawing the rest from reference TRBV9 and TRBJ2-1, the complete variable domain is DSGVTQTPKHLITATGQRVTLRCSPRSGDLSVYWYQQSLDQGLQFLIQYYNGEERAKGNILERFSAQQFPDLHSELNLSSLELGDSALYFCASSVELDNEQFFGPGTRLTVL.

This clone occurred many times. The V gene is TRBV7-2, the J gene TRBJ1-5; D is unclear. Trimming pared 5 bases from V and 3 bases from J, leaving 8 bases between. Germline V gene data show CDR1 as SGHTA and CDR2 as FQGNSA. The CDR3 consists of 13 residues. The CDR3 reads CASSPRYNQPQHF. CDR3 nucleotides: TGTGCCAGCAGCCCCCGGTACAATCAGCCCCAGCATTTT.

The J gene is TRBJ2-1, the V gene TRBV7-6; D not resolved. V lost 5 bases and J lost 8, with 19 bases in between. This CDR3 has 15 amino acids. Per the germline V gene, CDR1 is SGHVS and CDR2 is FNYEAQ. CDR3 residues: CASSPRVAAADEQFF. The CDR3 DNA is TGTGCCAGCAGCCCAAGGGTCGCGGCCGCCGATGAGCAGTTCTTC.

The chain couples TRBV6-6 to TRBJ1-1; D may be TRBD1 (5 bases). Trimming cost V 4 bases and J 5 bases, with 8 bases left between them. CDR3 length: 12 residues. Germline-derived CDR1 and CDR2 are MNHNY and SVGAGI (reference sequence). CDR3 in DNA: TGTGCCAGCAGTTCCTCAGGGACTGAAGCTTTCTTT. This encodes CASSSSGTEAFF.

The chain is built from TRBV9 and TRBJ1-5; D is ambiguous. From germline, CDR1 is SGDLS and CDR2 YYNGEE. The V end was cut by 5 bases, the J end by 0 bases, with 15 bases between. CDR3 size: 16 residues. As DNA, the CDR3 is TGTGCCAGCAGGAACCTGGACGGAGATAGCAATCAGCCCCAGCATTTT. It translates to CASRNLDGDSNQPQHF.

For the CDR3, the DNA is TGTGCCAGCAGCTTATTGAGGGCTCCGACTGAAGCTTTCTTT. Translating gives CASSLLRAPTEAFF. V usage is TRBV7-3 and J usage is TRBJ1-1; no clear D. This CDR3 comprises 14 residues. Germline V gene lookup returns CDR1 SGHTA and CDR2 FQGTGA. The V end was cut by 2 bases, the J end by 5 bases, with 12 bases between. Based on the CDR3 plus reference TRBV7-3 and TRBJ1-1, the full variable domain is GAGVSQTPSNKVTEKGKYVELRCDPISGHTALYWYRQSLGQGPEFLIYFQGTGAADDSGLPNDRFFAVRPEGSVSTLKIQRTERGDSAVYLCASSLLRAPTEAFFGQGTRLTVV.

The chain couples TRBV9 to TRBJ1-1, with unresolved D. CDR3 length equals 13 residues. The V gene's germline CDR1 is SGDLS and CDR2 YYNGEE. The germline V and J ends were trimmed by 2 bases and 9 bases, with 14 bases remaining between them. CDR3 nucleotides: TGTGCCAGCAGCGTTCGTTGGGCCGGGAAAGCTTTCTTT. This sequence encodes CASSVRWAGKAFF.

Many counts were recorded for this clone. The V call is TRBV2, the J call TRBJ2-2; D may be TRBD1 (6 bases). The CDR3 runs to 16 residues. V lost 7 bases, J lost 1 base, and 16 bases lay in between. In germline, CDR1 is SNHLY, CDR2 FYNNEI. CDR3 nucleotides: TGTGCCAGCAACTCCATCCAGGGGAGGAACACCGGGGAGCTGTTTTTT. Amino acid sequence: CASNSIQGRNTGELFF. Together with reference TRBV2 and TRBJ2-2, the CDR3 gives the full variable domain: EPEVTQTPSHQVTQMGQEVILRCVPISNHLYFYWYRQILGQKVEFLVSFYNNEISEKSEIFDDQFSVERPDGSNFTLKIRSTKLEDSAMYFCASNSIQGRNTGELFFGEGSRLTVL.

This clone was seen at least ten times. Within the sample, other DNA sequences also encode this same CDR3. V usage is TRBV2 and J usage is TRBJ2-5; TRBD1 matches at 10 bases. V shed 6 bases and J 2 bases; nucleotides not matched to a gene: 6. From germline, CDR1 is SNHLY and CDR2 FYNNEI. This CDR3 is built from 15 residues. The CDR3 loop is CASSRQGAGQETQYF. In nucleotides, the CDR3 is TGTGCCAGCAGCAGACAGGGGGCGGGTCAAGAGACCCAGTACTTC.

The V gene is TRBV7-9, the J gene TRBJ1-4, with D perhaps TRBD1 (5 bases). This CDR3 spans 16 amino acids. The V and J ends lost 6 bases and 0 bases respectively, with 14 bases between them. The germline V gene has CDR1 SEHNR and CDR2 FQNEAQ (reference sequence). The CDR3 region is CASRPRGSATNEKLFF. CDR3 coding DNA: TGTGCCAGCAGGCCGCGGGGCTCTGCAACTAATGAAAAACTGTTTTTT.

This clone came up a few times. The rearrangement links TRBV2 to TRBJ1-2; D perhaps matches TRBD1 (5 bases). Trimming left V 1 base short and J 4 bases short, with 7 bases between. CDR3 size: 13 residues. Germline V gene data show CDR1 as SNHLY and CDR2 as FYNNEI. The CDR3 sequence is CASSEVTAYGYTF. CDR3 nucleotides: TGTGCCAGCAGTGAAGTGACAGCCTATGGCTACACCTTC.

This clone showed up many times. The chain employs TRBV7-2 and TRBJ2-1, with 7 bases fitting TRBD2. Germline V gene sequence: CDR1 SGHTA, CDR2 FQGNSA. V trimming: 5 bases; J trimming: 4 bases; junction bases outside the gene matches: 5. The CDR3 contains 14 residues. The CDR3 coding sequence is TGTGCCAGCAGCCCTAGCGGAGATTACAATGAGCAGTTCTTC. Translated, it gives CASSPSGDYNEQFF.